A single sample is the source of the 5 T cell receptor beta chains below, sequenced in a study of early T cells in non-severe SARS-CoV-2 infection (dated by TCRdb to the early 2020s). The receptor library was made with 5' RACE. TCRdb lists the instrument as NextSeq 500. In TCRdb, the public reads were trimmed at Q25 with fastp and aligned with MiXCR, with productive beta chains retained. Records with the same CDR3 protein are collapsed into one entry carrying the most frequent genes and DNA. The sample profile shows about 48,000 distinct CDR3 sequences; more than 4.5% of them were found once. The ten largest clones add up to around 5% of the sample. This sample comprised whole blood, obtained at baseline. These receptors all stem from an adult who was a healthcare worker with PCR-confirmed SARS-CoV-2 infection or an uninfected control (not recorded which).

The chain combines TRBV20-1 with TRBJ2-4, with TRBD1 as a possible D gene (5 bases). The CDR3 is 16 amino acids. CDR1 and CDR2 from the germline V gene are DFQATT and SNEGSKA (reference sequence). The V end lost 4 bases, the J end lost 0 bases, and 16 bases lay between the germline ends. The CDR3 DNA reads TGCAGTGCTACAAATAGACAGAATTTAGCCAAAAACATTCAGTACTTC. Encoded protein: CSATNRQNLAKNIQYF.

CDR3 region: CASSEGGQGAYGYTF. The CDR3 nucleotides are TGTGCCAGCAGTGAAGGGGGACAGGGGGCCTATGGCTACACCTTC. This rearrangement joins TRBV6-1 to TRBJ1-2, with 12 bases aligning to TRBD1. Germline V gene data show CDR1 as MNHNS and CDR2 as SASEGT. The V and J ends lost 1 base and 4 bases, in that order; junction bases with no gene match: 1. The CDR3 contains 15 residues.

In its sample, this clonotype was seen many times. Written as DNA, the CDR3 is TGTGCCAGCAAAGTACGGGGCAATCAGCCCCAGCATTTT. Translation gives CASKVRGNQPQHF. The rearrangement joins TRBV27 to TRBJ1-5; D unclear. V dropped 7 bases and J dropped 2 bases, with 9 bases sitting between them. CDR3 length: 13 amino acids. CDR1 and CDR2 (germline): MNHEY, SMNVEV (reference sequence).

This rearrangement joins TRBV6-1 to TRBJ2-2; 11 bases align to TRBD2. Trimming removed 6 bases from V and 5 bases from J; junction bases left unmatched: 8. Per germline, CDR1 MNHNS and CDR2 SASEGT. The CDR3 length is 16 residues. In DNA form, the CDR3 reads TGTGCCAGCAGAGGAGAACTAGCGGGAGAAACCGGGGAGCTGTTTTTT. Translating gives CASRGELAGETGELFF.

This clonotype has ten or more counts. The chain employs TRBV5-4 and TRBJ1-6; the D gene is possibly TRBD1 (5 bases). The CDR3 is 15 amino acids. The germline V gene has CDR1 SGHNT and CDR2 YYREEE (reference sequence). The ends were cut back, 5 bases at V and 8 bases at J, with 17 bases in the middle. CDR3 sequence: CASRPGGMEDSPLHF. The CDR3 nucleotides read TGTGCCAGCAGGCCCGGGGGTATGGAGGATTCACCCCTCCACTTT.